Shown below are 15 T cell receptor beta chains from a single sample sequenced in a study of cytomegalovirus exposure and HLA in healthy donors (dated by TCRdb to the late 2010s). The library relied on the immunoSEQ multiplex PCR assay. For the multiplex PCR, a mixture combining 60 forward primers for TCR Vbeta segments and 13 reverse primers for TCR Jbeta segments was used. TCRdb took over this immuneACCESS table, retaining in-frame rearrangements with V and J assigned. Such tables are incomplete; in checked studies, under half of the missing clones stem from an unresolved V gene, and the remainder is unexplained. The sample table contains about 140,000 clones; only one count was recorded for around three quarters of them. In total, the top ten clones hold approximately 2.5% of the sample. Sequencing was carried out using PBMCs. The receptors derive from a woman aged 18-30 years in good health and CMV-seropositive.

This chain joins TRBV19 and TRBJ2-5, with D unclear. Germline-derived CDR1 and CDR2 are LNHDA and SQIVND (reference sequence). The CDR3 contains 14 residues. Trimming pared 5 bases from V and 3 bases from J, leaving 13 bases between. CDR3 sequence reads: CASSHPSRKETQYF. The CDR3 DNA follows: TGTGCCAGTAGTCACCCGAGCCGAAAAGAGACCCAGTACTTC.

This clone was picked up one time. The chain couples TRBV7-9 to TRBJ1-6, with TRBD1 identical over 10 bases. The V segment lost 4 bases and the J segment 10 bases; nucleotides outside the gene matches: 7. CDR1 SEHNR and CDR2 FQNEAQ come from the germline V gene (reference sequence). CDR3 length: 15 residues. This CDR3 reads CASSSRGTGDSPLHF. As DNA, the CDR3 is TGTGCCAGCAGCTCACGGGGGACAGGGGACTCACCCCTCCACTTT.

This clone appeared a few times. This chain connects TRBV5-1 to TRBJ2-2, with a weak D call TRBD2 (5 bases). V was shortened by 2 bases and J by 3 bases, with 5 bases between the two germline ends. This CDR3 is 13 amino acids long. Looked up from germline, CDR1 is SGHRS and CDR2 is YFSETQ. As DNA, the CDR3 is TGCGCCAGCAGCTTCGGGGACACCGGGGAGCTGTTTTTT. Its protein is CASSFGDTGELFF. The full variable domain, its missing parts supplied by reference TRBV5-1 and TRBJ2-2, is KAGVTQTPRYLIKTRGQQVTLSCSPISGHRSVSWYQQTPGQGLQFLFEYFSETQRNKGNFPGRFSGRQFSNSRSEMNVSTLELGDSALYLCASSFGDTGELFFGEGSRLTVL.

The rearrangement links TRBV11-2 to TRBJ2-2; D unclear. The CDR3 is 15 residues long. V was trimmed by 1 base and J by 1 base, leaving 7 bases between them. Germline V gene data show CDR1 as SGHAT and CDR2 as FQNNGV. The CDR3 reads CASSLGFRNTGELFF. CDR3 bases: TGTGCCAGCAGCTTAGGTTTTAGGAACACCGGGGAGCTGTTTTTT.

This clone was counted a few times. This chain uses TRBV19 with TRBJ2-5; 10 positions match TRBD2. CDR1 and CDR2 (germline): LNHDA, SQIVND (reference sequence). The V gene end was trimmed by 4 bases and the J gene end by 5 bases; junction bases not matched to a gene: 7. The CDR3 totals 15 residues. DNA of the CDR3: TGTGCCAGTAGTACCAGCGGGGGGGCCTGGGAGACCCAGTACTTC. Translation gives CASSTSGGAWETQYF.

The chain combines TRBV6-5 with TRBJ2-7; 7 positions match TRBD1. The germline V gene encodes CDR1 MNHEY and CDR2 SVGAGI. The ends lost 6 bases at V and 6 bases at J; junction bases unmatched: 14. This CDR3 comprises 15 residues. The CDR3 region is CASRTTGTVPREQYF. CDR3 nucleotides: TGTGCCAGCAGAACGACAGGGACCGTACCCCGCGAGCAGTACTTC.

This sequence joins TRBV9 and TRBJ2-3; D call uncertain. The germline V gene has CDR1 SGDLS and CDR2 YYNGEE. The CDR3 is 13 residues long. Trimming took 1 base from V and 5 from J, leaving 8 bases between them. In DNA, the CDR3 is TGTGCCAGCAGCGTATCAGGTGGAGATACGCAGTATTTT. It codes for CASSVSGGDTQYF.

The rearrangement uses TRBV30 and TRBJ2-3; 8 bases are shared with TRBD2. J was trimmed by 1 base and V by 7 bases; bases with no gene match: 7. The CDR3 has 14 residues. Germline CDR1 GTSNPN, CDR2 SVGIG (reference sequence). CDR3 residues: CAFTSGGGTDTQYF. The CDR3 DNA is TGTGCCTTCACCAGCGGGGGCGGCACAGATACGCAGTATTTT.

The chain carries TRBV11-3 and TRBJ2-7; D is possibly TRBD1 (5 bases). The CDR3 runs 15 residues. The germline V gene has CDR1 SGHNT and CDR2 YENEEA. V was pared by 5 bases and J by 3 bases, with 17 bases between. CDR3 bases: TGTGCCAGCAGCCCCGATGGGGCGATCAACTACGAGCAGTACTTC. This translates into CASSPDGAINYEQYF.

This rearrangement joins TRBV6-6 to TRBJ1-4, with 7 bases aligning to TRBD1. Germline V gene lookup returns CDR1 MNHNY and CDR2 SVGAGI (reference sequence). The junction had 5 bases not matched to a gene; V was cut back by 5 bases and J by 5 bases. This CDR3 is 14 amino acids long. CDR3 sequence: CASSIQGRNEKLFF. The CDR3 nucleotides read TGTGCCAGCAGTATACAGGGGAGGAATGAAAAACTGTTTTTT.

This clone was seen only a few times. The chain couples TRBV5-1 to TRBJ2-5; 12 bases align to TRBD1. The J call may be wrong; the DNA end is better matched by TRBJ2-7. The CDR3 is 15 amino acids. Germline CDR1 and CDR2: SGHRS and YFSETQ. This chain's CDR3 is CASSLGDRGRYEQYF. The CDR3 nucleotides are TGCGCCAGCAGCTTGGGGGACAGGGGGCGTTACGAGCAGTACTTC.

This chain uses TRBV4-1 with TRBJ2-7; 7 bases align to TRBD2. V shed 1 base and J 2 bases; nucleotides not matched to a gene: 5. The CDR3 runs to 15 residues. The V gene's germline CDR1 is MGHRA and CDR2 YSYEKL. CDR3 DNA sequence: TGCGCCAGCAGCCAAGCCTCGAGCGGGGCCTACGAGCAGTACTTC. This encodes CASSQASSGAYEQYF.

A few counts support this clone. CDR3 nucleotide sequence: TGTGCCAGCAGCTTAGACTCCTATCCAGGCCCCTCTGGAAACACCATATATTTT. This encodes CASSLDSYPGPSGNTIYF. The chain uses TRBV11-2 and TRBJ1-3, with D uncertain. The CDR3 loop spans 18 amino acids. Germline loops: CDR1 SGHAT, CDR2 FQNNGV. Between the trimmed V and J ends, which lost 0 bases and 0 bases, there was a span of 15 bases.

The J gene is TRBJ1-4, the V gene TRBV19; D gene ambiguous. Germline values: CDR1 LNHDA, CDR2 SQIVND (reference sequence). V lost 4 bases to trimming and J lost 12 bases, with 21 bases between them. The CDR3 totals 15 residues. This chain's CDR3 is CASSKDDTSLGELFF. In DNA, the CDR3 is TGTGCCAGTAGTAAGGACGACACCTCTCTCGGGGAACTGTTTTTT. The whole variable domain, remainder taken from reference TRBV19 and TRBJ1-4, is DGGITQSPKYLFRKEGQNVTLSCEQNLNHDAMYWYRQDPGQGLRLIYYSQIVNDFQKGDIAEGYSVSREKKESFPLTVTSAQKNPTAFYLCASSKDDTSLGELFFGSGTQLSVL.

This chain links TRBV7-6 with TRBJ2-5, with 11 bases fitting TRBD1. This CDR3 is 16 amino acids long. The germline V gene encodes CDR1 SGHVS and CDR2 FNYEAQ. The J segment lost 8 bases and the V segment lost 0 bases, leaving 8 bases of the junction unmatched. In DNA, the CDR3 is TGTGCCAGCAGCTTAGCGGACAGGGGGCTAGTGAATACCCAGTACTTC. Residues: CASSLADRGLVNTQYF.